The rows below give T cell receptor beta chains drawn from one sample of a study of shared clonotypes between healthy human individuals. Sequencing was performed with immunoSEQ multiplex PCR; in TCRdb, only in-frame clones are kept and a portion is missing. This sample has approximately 740,000 clones, with about 74% found just once. The sample taken for sequencing was memory CD4+ T cells sorted from blood. Source of these receptors: a woman in her twenties or thirties in good health. CDR3s include the opening cysteine and the closing phenylalanine or tryptophan. A D gene is named only where the DNA matches it firmly. Clone sizes are given selectively: once, few, many, or a class where the clone is expanded.

v_call: TRBV4-2
j_call: TRBJ1-5
d_call: .
clone_size: .
cdr3_nt: TGTGCCAGCAGCCAAGATTTCGCGGGCAATCAGCCCCAGCATTTT
cdr3_aa: CASSQDFAGNQPQHF

v_call: TRBV28
j_call: TRBJ2-2
d_call: TRBD2
clone_size: .
cdr3_nt: TGTGCCAGCAGTTTCCCTCCCACTAGCGGGAGGGCCGGGGAGCTGTTTTTT
cdr3_aa: CASSFPPTSGRAGELFF

v_call: TRBV6-5
j_call: TRBJ2-1
d_call: TRBD2
clone_size: .
cdr3_nt: TGTGCCAGCAGTCCGACTAGCGGGAACTACAATGAGCAGTTCTTC
cdr3_aa: CASSPTSGNYNEQFF

v_call: TRBV25-1
j_call: TRBJ2-1
d_call: TRBD2
clone_size: .
cdr3_nt: TGTGCCAGCCACGGGACAACTAGCGGGAGGGATTACAATGAGCAGTTCTTC
cdr3_aa: CASHGTTSGRDYNEQFF

v_call: TRBV2
j_call: TRBJ2-7
d_call: TRBD2
clone_size: .
cdr3_nt: TGTGCCAGCAGTGATGCGGGAGGGTCCTACGAGCAGTACTTC
cdr3_aa: CASSDAGGSYEQYF

v_call: TRBV29-1
j_call: TRBJ1-1
d_call: .
clone_size: .
cdr3_nt: TGCAGCGTAGCTTTCCGGCAGGCGGACACTGAAGCTTTCTTT
cdr3_aa: CSVAFRQADTEAFF

v_call: TRBV28
j_call: TRBJ2-5
d_call: .
clone_size: .
cdr3_nt: TGTGCCAGCAGCCGGAGGTCCGGCTTCCAAGAGACCCAGTACTTC
cdr3_aa: CASSRRSGFQETQYF

v_call: TRBV30
j_call: TRBJ1-5
d_call: TRBD1
clone_size: .
cdr3_nt: TGTGCCTGGAGTGTACCGGGACAGCTGAATCAGCCCCAGCATTTT
cdr3_aa: CAWSVPGQLNQPQHF

v_call: TRBV10-3
j_call: TRBJ2-5
d_call: .
clone_size: .
cdr3_nt: TGTGCCATCAGTGACAGGCAAGAGACCCAGTACTTC
cdr3_aa: CAISDRQETQYF

v_call: TRBV19
j_call: TRBJ2-3
d_call: .
clone_size: .
cdr3_nt: TGTGCCAGTAGTATCCCCAGGGGAGTAATAGATACGCAGTATTTT
cdr3_aa: CASSIPRGVIDTQYF

v_call: TRBV19
j_call: TRBJ2-7
d_call: TRBD2
clone_size: .
cdr3_nt: TGTGCCAGTAGACTCAGCGGGAGCTCCTACGAGCAGTACTTC
cdr3_aa: CASRLSGSSYEQYF

v_call: TRBV5-1
j_call: TRBJ2-2
d_call: .
clone_size: .
cdr3_nt: TGCGCCAGCAGTAGACGGGGGAGTGAGACCGGGGAGCTGTTTTTT
cdr3_aa: CASSRRGSETGELFF

v_call: TRBV30
j_call: TRBJ2-4
d_call: TRBD2
clone_size: .
cdr3_nt: TGTGCCTGGACTAGCGGGCTTCTAGGGGACATTCAGTACTTC
cdr3_aa: CAWTSGLLGDIQYF

v_call: TRBV18
j_call: TRBJ1-2
d_call: TRBD1
clone_size: .
cdr3_nt: TGTGCCAGCTCACCGGGGGACAGATATGGCTACACCTTC
cdr3_aa: CASSPGDRYGYTF

v_call: TRBV7-9
j_call: TRBJ1-2
d_call: TRBD1
clone_size: .
cdr3_nt: TGTGCCAGCAGTCGTGACAGGGAGGGGTATGGCTACACCTTC
cdr3_aa: CASSRDREGYGYTF

v_call: TRBV6-5
j_call: TRBJ2-2
d_call: .
clone_size: .
cdr3_nt: TGTGCCAGCAGTGCCCAGGGATCCGGGACCGGGGAGCTGTTTTTT
cdr3_aa: CASSAQGSGTGELFF

v_call: TRBV7-2
j_call: TRBJ2-2
d_call: TRBD1
clone_size: .
cdr3_nt: TGTGCCAGCAGCTGGACCGGACAGGGGACCGGGGAGCTGTTTTTT
cdr3_aa: CASSWTGQGTGELFF

v_call: TRBV5-5
j_call: TRBJ1-2
d_call: .
clone_size: .
cdr3_nt: TGTGCCAGCAGCCATTTTAAAGGGGGAGCTAACTATGGCTACACCTTC
cdr3_aa: CASSHFKGGANYGYTF

v_call: TRBV5-1
j_call: TRBJ2-7
d_call: .
clone_size: .
cdr3_nt: TGCGCCAGCAGCTTGTATACGACCGGGCGGGGCGAGCAGTACTTC
cdr3_aa: CASSLYTTGRGEQYF

v_call: TRBV28
j_call: TRBJ2-7
d_call: TRBD2
clone_size: .
cdr3_nt: TGTGCCAGCAGCAGCACTAGCGGGTGGACCTACGAGCAGTACTTC
cdr3_aa: CASSSTSGWTYEQYF

v_call: TRBV5-1
j_call: TRBJ1-4
d_call: .
clone_size: .
cdr3_nt: TGCGCCAGCAGCTTCGGTGGAGAAGCGCCTGAAAAACTGTTTTTT
cdr3_aa: CASSFGGEAPEKLFF

v_call: TRBV19
j_call: TRBJ1-2
d_call: .
clone_size: few
cdr3_nt: TGTGCCAGTAGTATAAACTCGGACAGTACTTTCTACACCTTC
cdr3_aa: CASSINSDSTFYTF

v_call: TRBV20-1
j_call: TRBJ2-3
d_call: .
clone_size: .
cdr3_nt: TGCAGTGGCAAACGAGATACGCAGTATTTT
cdr3_aa: CSGKRDTQYF

v_call: TRBV5-1
j_call: TRBJ2-3
d_call: TRBD2
clone_size: once
cdr3_nt: TGCGCCAGCAGCTATGAGCGGGAGACAGATACGCAGTATTTT
cdr3_aa: CASSYERETDTQYF

v_call: TRBV2
j_call: TRBJ2-2
d_call: .
clone_size: .
cdr3_nt: TGTGCCAGCAGTCGAAGACAGGCGAACACCGGGGAGCTGTTTTTT
cdr3_aa: CASSRRQANTGELFF

v_call: TRBV2
j_call: TRBJ2-7
d_call: .
clone_size: .
cdr3_nt: TGTGCCAGCAGTAACCGGGACGGCCCCTACGAGCAGTACTTC
cdr3_aa: CASSNRDGPYEQYF

v_call: TRBV19
j_call: TRBJ2-2
d_call: .
clone_size: once
cdr3_nt: TGTGCCAGTAGTATCCGTGCCCAGGCCAACACCGGGGAGCTGTTTTTT
cdr3_aa: CASSIRAQANTGELFF

v_call: TRBV6-1
j_call: TRBJ2-5
d_call: .
clone_size: .
cdr3_nt: TGTGCCAGCACCGATCCCCGCGTCGGGGAGACCCAGTACTTC
cdr3_aa: CASTDPRVGETQYF

v_call: TRBV10-3
j_call: TRBJ1-2
d_call: .
clone_size: .
cdr3_nt: TGTGCCATCAGTGAGTGGCAGGGAAGGGATGGCTACACCTTC
cdr3_aa: CAISEWQGRDGYTF

v_call: TRBV19
j_call: TRBJ1-5
d_call: .
clone_size: many
cdr3_nt: TGTGCCAGTACCTGGGACGGCGGTCCTTATCAGCCCCAGCATTTT
cdr3_aa: CASTWDGGPYQPQHF

v_call: TRBV4-1
j_call: TRBJ2-7
d_call: TRBD1
clone_size: .
cdr3_nt: TGCGCCAGCAGCCCATCGCAGGGGGCCTACGAGCAGTACTTC
cdr3_aa: CASSPSQGAYEQYF

v_call: TRBV2
j_call: TRBJ2-7
d_call: .
clone_size: .
cdr3_nt: TGTGCCAGCAGGCGGTACGAGCAGTACTTC
cdr3_aa: CASRRYEQYF

v_call: TRBV28
j_call: TRBJ1-1
d_call: TRBD1
clone_size: .
cdr3_nt: TGTGCCAGCGCCCCGGGACAGGGAACGATTGAAGCTTTCTTT
cdr3_aa: CASAPGQGTIEAFF

v_call: TRBV10-3
j_call: TRBJ2-7
d_call: TRBD2
clone_size: .
cdr3_nt: TGTGCCATCAGTGACCAGGCGGGAGCCTACGAGCAGTACTTC
cdr3_aa: CAISDQAGAYEQYF

v_call: TRBV19
j_call: TRBJ1-4
d_call: .
clone_size: .
cdr3_nt: TGTGCCAGTAGTATCGGGCACTCTTTAGGTGAAAAACTGTTTTTT
cdr3_aa: CASSIGHSLGEKLFF

v_call: TRBV27
j_call: TRBJ2-1
d_call: .
clone_size: .
cdr3_nt: TGTGCCAGCAGTAGATACAATGAGCAGTTCTTC
cdr3_aa: CASSRYNEQFF

v_call: TRBV7-2
j_call: TRBJ1-1
d_call: TRBD1
clone_size: few
cdr3_nt: TGTGCCAGCAGCCAACACACAGGGGGAAACACTGAAGCTTTCTTT
cdr3_aa: CASSQHTGGNTEAFF

v_call: TRBV2
j_call: TRBJ2-3
d_call: TRBD2
clone_size: .
cdr3_nt: TGTGCCAGCGGGGGACTAGCGGGAGTGAATACGCAGTATTTT
cdr3_aa: CASGGLAGVNTQYF

v_call: TRBV7-2
j_call: TRBJ2-2
d_call: .
clone_size: many
cdr3_nt: TGTGCCAGCAGCCCCTGGACAAGCCACACCGGGGAGCTGTTTTTT
cdr3_aa: CASSPWTSHTGELFF

v_call: TRBV11-2
j_call: TRBJ2-2
d_call: .
clone_size: .
cdr3_nt: TGTGCCAGCAACACGGGCAGATCTACCGGGGAGCTGTTTTTT
cdr3_aa: CASNTGRSTGELFF

v_call: TRBV23-1
j_call: TRBJ2-5
d_call: .
clone_size: .
cdr3_nt: TGCGCCAGCAGACTAAGCAGGCTGGAGACCCAGTACTTC
cdr3_aa: CASRLSRLETQYF

v_call: TRBV28
j_call: TRBJ1-2
d_call: .
clone_size: .
cdr3_nt: TGTGCCAGCAGAATTCCGGGACTTGGTAACTATGGCTACACCTTC
cdr3_aa: CASRIPGLGNYGYTF

v_call: TRBV10-3
j_call: TRBJ2-3
d_call: .
clone_size: .
cdr3_nt: TGTGCCATCAGTGACCCCCCTGGGGGCGCGGCAGATACGCAGTATTTT
cdr3_aa: CAISDPPGGAADTQYF

v_call: TRBV6-1
j_call: TRBJ1-5
d_call: .
clone_size: .
cdr3_nt: TGTGCCAGCAGTTCAGCGTCAGATAGCAATCAGCCCCAGCATTTT
cdr3_aa: CASSSASDSNQPQHF

v_call: TRBV6-6
j_call: TRBJ1-4
d_call: .
clone_size: .
cdr3_nt: TGTGCCAGCAGTTATGTTAATGAAAAACTGTTTTTT
cdr3_aa: CASSYVNEKLFF

v_call: TRBV4-1
j_call: TRBJ2-7
d_call: TRBD2
clone_size: .
cdr3_nt: TGCGCCAGCAGCCAAGCCGGGACTAGCGGCTCCTACGAGCAGTACTTC
cdr3_aa: CASSQAGTSGSYEQYF

v_call: TRBV7-2
j_call: TRBJ2-3
d_call: .
clone_size: .
cdr3_nt: TGTGCCAGCAGCTTAGCTCTTAGCAGAAGCACAGATACGCAGTATTTT
cdr3_aa: CASSLALSRSTDTQYF

v_call: TRBV9
j_call: TRBJ1-5
d_call: .
clone_size: .
cdr3_nt: TGTGCCAGCAGCGTAGCCGGGGTTACGGGGCAGCCCCAGCATTTT
cdr3_aa: CASSVAGVTGQPQHF

v_call: TRBV5-1
j_call: TRBJ2-2
d_call: .
clone_size: .
cdr3_nt: TGCGCCAGCAGCTTGGCCGGGTCAGGGCCCGGGGAGCTGTTTTTT
cdr3_aa: CASSLAGSGPGELFF

v_call: TRBV4-2
j_call: TRBJ2-1
d_call: .
clone_size: .
cdr3_nt: TGTGCCAGCAGCCAAGATCAAGGAGGCCGGCTTGAGCAGTTCTTC
cdr3_aa: CASSQDQGGRLEQFF

v_call: TRBV15
j_call: TRBJ2-7
d_call: .
clone_size: .
cdr3_nt: TGTGCCACCAGCAGAGGTAGGGGTTCTTCATCATTGGACGATGAGCAGTACTTC
cdr3_aa: CATSRGRGSSSLDDEQYF

v_call: TRBV21-1
j_call: TRBJ2-7
d_call: .
clone_size: .
cdr3_nt: TGTGCCAGCAGCTTATTAGCGGCCAAACCTCTCTACGAGCAGTACTTC
cdr3_aa: CASSLLAAKPLYEQYF

v_call: TRBV11-2
j_call: TRBJ1-1
d_call: .
clone_size: .
cdr3_nt: TGTGCCAGCAGCTTAGAGGCCAGGTTTTCCACTGAAGCTTTCTTT
cdr3_aa: CASSLEARFSTEAFF

v_call: TRBV27
j_call: TRBJ1-1
d_call: .
clone_size: .
cdr3_nt: TGTGCCAGCAGTTTAGGGCAGACCAACACTGAAGCTTTCTTT
cdr3_aa: CASSLGQTNTEAFF

v_call: TRBV5-5
j_call: TRBJ2-6
d_call: .
clone_size: few
cdr3_nt: TGTGCCAGCAGCTTGGGGCCAGGGACTGGGGCCAACGTCCTGACTTTC
cdr3_aa: CASSLGPGTGANVLTF

v_call: TRBV25-1
j_call: TRBJ1-3
d_call: .
clone_size: .
cdr3_nt: TGTGCCAGCAGTGTTTTTGGGGCGACGGGAAACACCATATATTTT
cdr3_aa: CASSVFGATGNTIYF

v_call: TRBV7-2
j_call: TRBJ2-1
d_call: .
clone_size: few
cdr3_nt: TGTGCCAGCACCAGAGCGGTCCCCTCCTACAATGAGCAGTTCTTC
cdr3_aa: CASTRAVPSYNEQFF

v_call: TRBV6-1
j_call: TRBJ2-5
d_call: TRBD2
clone_size: .
cdr3_nt: TGTGCCAGCAACATAAGAGGACTAGAGCAAGAGACCCAGTACTTC
cdr3_aa: CASNIRGLEQETQYF

v_call: TRBV15
j_call: TRBJ1-4
d_call: .
clone_size: .
cdr3_nt: TGTGCCACCAGCAGAGGAAGACAGGCTGTCCATGAAAAACTGTTTTTT
cdr3_aa: CATSRGRQAVHEKLFF

v_call: TRBV4-1
j_call: TRBJ1-3
d_call: .
clone_size: .
cdr3_nt: TGCGCCAGCAGCCAACCACTGAGCTCTGGAAACACCATATATTTT
cdr3_aa: CASSQPLSSGNTIYF